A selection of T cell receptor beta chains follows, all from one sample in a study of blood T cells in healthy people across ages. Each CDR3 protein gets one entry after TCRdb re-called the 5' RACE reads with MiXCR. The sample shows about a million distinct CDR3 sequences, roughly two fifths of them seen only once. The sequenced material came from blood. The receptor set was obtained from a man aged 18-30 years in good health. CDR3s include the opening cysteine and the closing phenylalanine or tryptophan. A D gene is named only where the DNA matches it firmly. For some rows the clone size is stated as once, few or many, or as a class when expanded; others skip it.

CDR3 DNA: TGCGCCAGCAGCCAAGAACCACTTAGCCCCTACAATGAGCAGTTCTTC
CDR3 protein: CASSQEPLSPYNEQFF
J gene: TRBJ2-1
clone size: .
CDR3 length: 16
V gene: TRBV4-1
D gene: .

CDR3 DNA: TGTGCCAGCAGGCGGGCACCGAACACTGAAGCTTTCTTT
CDR3 protein: CASRRAPNTEAFF
J gene: TRBJ1-1
clone size: few
CDR3 length: 13
V gene: TRBV2
D gene: .

CDR3 DNA: TGTGCCAGCAGCTCGTTGGGAGAGAGCAATCAGCCCCAGCATTTT
CDR3 protein: CASSSLGESNQPQHF
J gene: TRBJ1-5
clone size: .
CDR3 length: 15
V gene: TRBV7-2
D gene: .

CDR3 DNA: TGTGCCATCAGTGAGAAAACAGCCACTGAAGCTTTCTTT
CDR3 protein: CAISEKTATEAFF
J gene: TRBJ1-1
clone size: .
CDR3 length: 13
V gene: TRBV10-3
D gene: .

CDR3 DNA: TGTGCCATCAGTGAGACCCCAATACAGAGAAACTATGGCTACACCTTC
CDR3 protein: CAISETPIQRNYGYTF
J gene: TRBJ1-2
clone size: once
CDR3 length: 16
V gene: TRBV10-3
D gene: .

CDR3 DNA: TGCGCCAGCAGCCAAGAAGGATCAAGGTTGGTCGGGGAGCTGTTTTTT
CDR3 protein: CASSQEGSRLVGELFF
J gene: TRBJ2-2
clone size: .
CDR3 length: 16
V gene: TRBV4-3
D gene: .

CDR3 DNA: TGTGCCAGCAGCCAAGGATTTGGCAATGAGCAGTTCTTC
CDR3 protein: CASSQGFGNEQFF
J gene: TRBJ2-1
clone size: .
CDR3 length: 13
V gene: TRBV11-3
D gene: .

CDR3 DNA: TGTGGCATCAGTGAGTCGGGAGGTACTCAGCCCCAGCATTTT
CDR3 protein: CGISESGGTQPQHF
J gene: TRBJ1-5
clone size: .
CDR3 length: 14
V gene: TRBV10-3
D gene: .

CDR3 DNA: TGCAGTGCTCTAAGGGGAACTAGCACAGATACGCAGTATTTT
CDR3 protein: CSALRGTSTDTQYF
J gene: TRBJ2-3
clone size: few
CDR3 length: 14
V gene: TRBV20-1
D gene: .

CDR3 DNA: TGTGCCAGCAGCCCAGTTAACACCGGGGAGCTGTTTTTT
CDR3 protein: CASSPVNTGELFF
J gene: TRBJ2-2
clone size: .
CDR3 length: 13
V gene: TRBV9
D gene: .